The clone carrying this T cell receptor (beta chain) was counted many times. No antigen is known for it. Peripheral blood was drawn, approximately 9.4 milliliters per donor. This entry belongs to a study of blood T cells in healthy people across ages. Study-wide findings and caveats: Expanded clonotype shifts may have been confounded, as the donors had an unknown CMV status. The long-lived group displayed more naive CD4+ cells, plus higher diversity, than the aged donors did.

With a J-beta primer mix and a sample-barcoded 5' primer, a second PCR ran about 6 to 11 cycles. TCRdb processed the 5' RACE reads anew with MiXCR; each CDR3 protein has one entry. The sample shows fewer than 900,000 distinct CDR3 sequences, about 40% of them seen only once. Trimming cost V 5 bases and J 1 base, with 9 bases left between them. The CDR3 has 15 residues. The V gene's germline CDR1 is SEHNR and CDR2 FQNEAQ (reference sequence). The V call is TRBV7-9, the J call TRBJ2-6; TRBD2 might be the D (6 bases). The clonotype was recovered from an older woman in good health. The sequenced sample was blood. CDR3: CASSRRGSGANVLTF. CDR3 nucleotide sequence: TGTGCCAGCAGCCGGAGGGGTTCTGGGGCCAACGTCCTGACTTTC.